Listed here is a single T cell receptor (beta chain). The antigen remains unidentified. These data are taken from a study of T-cell reconstitution after alpha-beta-depleted transplantation in children. The library targeted TCRbeta and was prepared with unique molecular identifiers. MiXCR, applied by TCRdb to the PCR reads, yields one record per CDR3 protein. The repertoire includes 700,000 to 950,000 distinct CDR3 sequences, about 16% of them detected once, and 5% sits in the top ten. General observations from the study: Where some patients showed high TCRbeta diversity at day 60, it came from recipient T cells and thymic progenitors that had survived. The study reportedly traced alpha-beta T cells about two months after transplant to several hundred expanded graft clones. A year had passed since transplant, and T-cell counts and diversity by then came mostly from newly produced T cells.

The CDR3 loop spans 15 amino acids. Germline assignment: CDR1 MNHEY and CDR2 SVGAGI. The V and J ends lost 2 bases and 7 bases respectively, with 15 bases between them. This specimen consisted of PBMCs, mostly from graft donor cells, obtained 360 days after TCRalphabeta/CD19-depleted stem cell transplant. The origin of this receptor is a male patient younger than 18 who had a stem cell transplant for acute lymphoblastic leukemia, so the T cells may come from the graft donor. The V gene is TRBV6-5, the J gene TRBJ2-1, with a possible D match to TRBD2 (5 bases). In DNA form, the CDR3 reads TGTGCCAGCAGTTACGGGGTGGGAGTAGTAAATGAGCAGTTCTTC. This encodes CASSYGVGVVNEQFF.